The entry below gives a single TCR beta chain sequence along with its context. The antigen remains undetermined. The sample comes from a study of shared clonotypes between healthy human individuals. Study at large: Serving as donors were a couple of women and a few men, whose ages spanned 18 to 49. Points from the study as a whole: Sampling involved blood alone; tissue repertoires likely differ. Rarefaction gave evidence that sorted-subset sequencing remained incomplete despite large depth.

Each cell subset's genomic DNA was divided evenly among several immunoSEQ plates. Assay: immunoSEQ multiplex PCR; the TCRdb copy retains only in-frame clones and omits some. The sample holds about 1.5 million clones, over 95% seen once. This clonotype was obtained from a man younger than 45 in good health. The sequenced material came from naive CD4+ T cells sorted from blood. Documented subset: CD45RA+ positively selected.

In nucleotides, the CDR3 is TGTGCCAGCAGCCTGGCGACAGGGGGTTCAGTCACCGGGGAGCTGTTTTTT. Translation: CASSLATGGSVTGELFF. The rearrangement joins TRBV5-5 to TRBJ2-2; 9 nucleotides match TRBD1. Losses at the gene ends were 4 bases for V and 4 bases for J; bases not matched to a gene: 11. CDR1 and CDR2 (germline): SGHKS, YYEKEE (reference sequence). This CDR3 is 17 amino acids long.